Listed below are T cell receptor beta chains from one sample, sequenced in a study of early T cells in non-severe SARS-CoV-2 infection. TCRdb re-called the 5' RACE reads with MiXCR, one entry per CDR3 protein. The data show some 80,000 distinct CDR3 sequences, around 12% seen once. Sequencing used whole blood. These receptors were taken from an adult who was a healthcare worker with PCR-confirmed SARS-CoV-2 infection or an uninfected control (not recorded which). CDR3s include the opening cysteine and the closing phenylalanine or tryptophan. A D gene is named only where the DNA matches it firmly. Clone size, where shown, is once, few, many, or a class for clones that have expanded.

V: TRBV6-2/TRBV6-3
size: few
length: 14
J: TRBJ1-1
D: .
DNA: TGTGCCAGCAGTACCTTATCCTCGGACACTGAAGCTTTCTTT
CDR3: CASSTLSSDTEAFF

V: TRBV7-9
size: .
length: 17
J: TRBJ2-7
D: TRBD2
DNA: TGTGCCAGCAGCTCCACCAGACCGACTAGCGGGAACTACGAGCAGTACTTC
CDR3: CASSSTRPTSGNYEQYF

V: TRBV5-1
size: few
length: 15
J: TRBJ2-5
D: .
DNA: TGCGCCAGCAGCTTAGCCGGGACATCCCAAGAGACCCAGTACTTC
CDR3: CASSLAGTSQETQYF

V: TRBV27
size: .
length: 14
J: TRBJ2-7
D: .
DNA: TGTGCCAGCAGTCCTTACGCCGGGATTTACGAGCAGTACTTC
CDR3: CASSPYAGIYEQYF

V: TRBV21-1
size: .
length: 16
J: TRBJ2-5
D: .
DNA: TGTGCCAGCAGCCGAGAGGGACTGGCGGAGAAAGAGACCCAGTACTTC
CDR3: CASSREGLAEKETQYF

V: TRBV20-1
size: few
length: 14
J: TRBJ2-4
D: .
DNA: TGCAGTGCTAGAGATTATGGAGGGACAAACATTCAGTACTTC
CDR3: CSARDYGGTNIQYF

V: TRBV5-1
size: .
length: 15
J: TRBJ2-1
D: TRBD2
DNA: TGCGCCAGCAGCGGGGGGGAGTCCTCCTACAATGAGCAGTTCTTC
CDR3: CASSGGESSYNEQFF

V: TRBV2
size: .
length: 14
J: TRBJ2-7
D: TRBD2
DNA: TGTGCCAGCAGCCTGGGACTAGCGCTCTACGAGCAGTACTTC
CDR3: CASSLGLALYEQYF

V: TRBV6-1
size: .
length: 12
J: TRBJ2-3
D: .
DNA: TGTGCCAGCAGTGAAGTCAGAGATACGCAGTATTTT
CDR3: CASSEVRDTQYF

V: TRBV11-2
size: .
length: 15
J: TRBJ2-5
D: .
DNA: TGTGCCAGCAGCCGGGGGCGGGATAAGGGCGAGACCCAGTACTTC
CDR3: CASSRGRDKGETQYF

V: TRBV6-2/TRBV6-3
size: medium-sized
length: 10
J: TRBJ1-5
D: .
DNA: TGTGCCAGCGGGTTTCAGCCCCAGCATTTT
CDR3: CASGFQPQHF

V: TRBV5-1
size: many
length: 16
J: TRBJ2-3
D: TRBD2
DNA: TGCGCCAGCAGTCTTGGAGCGGGAGCCGCCACAGATACGCAGTATTTT
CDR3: CASSLGAGAATDTQYF

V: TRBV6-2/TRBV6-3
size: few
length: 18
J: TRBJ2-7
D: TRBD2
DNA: TGTGCCAGCAGTTTATATGGACCCCCGGGACTAGCGCCGTACGAGCAGTACTTC
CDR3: CASSLYGPPGLAPYEQYF

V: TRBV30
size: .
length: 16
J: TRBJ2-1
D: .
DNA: TGTGCCTGGAGTGTACCGGGTAGCGCGACCTACAATGAGCAGTTCTTC
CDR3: CAWSVPGSATYNEQFF

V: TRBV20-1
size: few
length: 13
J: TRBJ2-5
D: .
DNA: TGCAGTGCCACTCTAGACAGAGGGGAGACCCAGTACTTC
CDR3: CSATLDRGETQYF

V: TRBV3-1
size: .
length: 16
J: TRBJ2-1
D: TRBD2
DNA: TGTGCCAGCAGCTTCCGGACTAGCGGGAGGGCCGGGGAGCAGTTCTTC
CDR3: CASSFRTSGRAGEQFF

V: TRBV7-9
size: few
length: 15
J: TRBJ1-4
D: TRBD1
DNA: TGTGCCAGCGGAGAGGGACAGGGAGCTAATGAAAAACTGTTTTTT
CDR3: CASGEGQGANEKLFF

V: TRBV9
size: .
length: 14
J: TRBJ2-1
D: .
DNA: TGTGCCAGCAGCGTAACAGGGATGAGCAATGAGCAGTTCTTC
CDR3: CASSVTGMSNEQFF

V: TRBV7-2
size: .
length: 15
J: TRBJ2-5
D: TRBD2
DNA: TGTGCCAGCAGGTCCGGGACTAGCGGGAGGGAGACCCAGTACTTC
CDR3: CASRSGTSGRETQYF

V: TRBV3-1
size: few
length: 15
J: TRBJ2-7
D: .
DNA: TGTGCCAGCAGCCAAGGGCTACTCTCGAGCTACGAGCAGTACTTC
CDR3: CASSQGLLSSYEQYF

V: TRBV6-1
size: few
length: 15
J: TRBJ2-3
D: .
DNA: TGTGCCAGCAGTGAAGCCGGACTTAGCACAGATACGCAGTATTTT
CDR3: CASSEAGLSTDTQYF

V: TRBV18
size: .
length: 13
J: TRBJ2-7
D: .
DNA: TGTGCCAGCAGCCCGCCGGGTTCCTACGAGCAGTACTTC
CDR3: CASSPPGSYEQYF

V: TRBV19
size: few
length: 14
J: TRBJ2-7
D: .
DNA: TGTGCCAGTAGTACTTCAGCCTTAAACCACGAGCAGTACTTC
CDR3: CASSTSALNHEQYF

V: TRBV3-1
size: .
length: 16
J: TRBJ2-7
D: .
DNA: TGTGCCAGCAGCCAAGGCCTCAGAGGGGTACAGTCCGAGCAGTACTTC
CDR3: CASSQGLRGVQSEQYF

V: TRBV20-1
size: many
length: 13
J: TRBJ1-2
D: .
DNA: TGCAGTGCTACGCCCGGGGGGACCTATGGCTACACCTTC
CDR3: CSATPGGTYGYTF

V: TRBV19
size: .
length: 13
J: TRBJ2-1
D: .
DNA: TGTGCCAGTAGCGGTTCCCACTACAATGAGCAGTTCTTC
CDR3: CASSGSHYNEQFF

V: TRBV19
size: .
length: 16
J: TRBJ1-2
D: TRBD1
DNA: TGTGCCAGTAGAAGGACCGAGGGGGCGCTCAGCTATGACTACACCTTC
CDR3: CASRRTEGALSYDYTF

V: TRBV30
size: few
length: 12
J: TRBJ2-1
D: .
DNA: TGTGCCTGGAGTTCGGTCTACAATGAGCAGTTCTTC
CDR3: CAWSSVYNEQFF

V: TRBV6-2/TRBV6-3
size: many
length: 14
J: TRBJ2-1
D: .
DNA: TGTGCCAGCAGTTACAGGTGGGACTACAATGAGCAGTTCTTC
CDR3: CASSYRWDYNEQFF

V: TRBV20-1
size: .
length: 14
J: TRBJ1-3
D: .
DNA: TGCAGTGCTGAAATTGCGGAGGCTGGAAACACCATATATTTT
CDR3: CSAEIAEAGNTIYF

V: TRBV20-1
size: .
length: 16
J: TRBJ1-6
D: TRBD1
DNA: TGCAGGCCCTCTAGGGACAGCGGCTCCAATAATTCACCCCTCCACTTT
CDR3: CRPSRDSGSNNSPLHF

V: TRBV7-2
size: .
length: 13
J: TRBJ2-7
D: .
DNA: TGTGCCAGCAGCTTCGCCCTCTCCTACGAGCAGTACTTC
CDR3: CASSFALSYEQYF

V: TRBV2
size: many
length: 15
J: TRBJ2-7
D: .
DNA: TGTGCCAGCAGCCCAGACAGACAACAATCCTACGAGCAGTACTTC
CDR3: CASSPDRQQSYEQYF

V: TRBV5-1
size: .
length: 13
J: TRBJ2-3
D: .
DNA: TGCGCCAGCAGCCCCGGATACACAGATACGCAGTATTTT
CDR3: CASSPGYTDTQYF

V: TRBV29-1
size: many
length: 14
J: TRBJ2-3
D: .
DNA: TGCAGCGTTGAAGGGCTAGGGAGCACAGATACGCAGTATTTT
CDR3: CSVEGLGSTDTQYF

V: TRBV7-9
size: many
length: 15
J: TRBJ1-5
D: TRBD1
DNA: TGTGCCAGCAGCGCGACAGGGGCGGGGAATCAGCCCCAGCATTTT
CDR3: CASSATGAGNQPQHF

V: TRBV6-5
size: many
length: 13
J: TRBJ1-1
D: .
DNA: TGTGCCAGCAGGCGAGCCCTAAACACTGAAGCTTTCTTT
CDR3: CASRRALNTEAFF

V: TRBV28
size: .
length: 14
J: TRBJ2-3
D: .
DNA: TGTGCCAGTTTAAAGGGAGACGGCACAGATACGCAGTATTTT
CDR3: CASLKGDGTDTQYF

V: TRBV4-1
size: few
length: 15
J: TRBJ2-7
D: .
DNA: TGCGCCAGCAGCCACCGAATGTTAGCAGCCTACGAGCAGTACTTC
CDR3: CASSHRMLAAYEQYF

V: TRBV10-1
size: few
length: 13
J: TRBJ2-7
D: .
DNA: TGCGCCAGCAGTGATAATGTAGCTGTCGAGCAGTACTTC
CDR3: CASSDNVAVEQYF

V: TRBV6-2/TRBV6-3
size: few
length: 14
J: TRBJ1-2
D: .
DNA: TGTGCCAGCAGTTACGTACGCCAGGTCGAGGGCTACACCTTC
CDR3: CASSYVRQVEGYTF

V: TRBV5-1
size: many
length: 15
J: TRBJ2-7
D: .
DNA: TGCGCCAGCAGCTTGGAAAGGCAGGGAAACTACGAGCAGTACTTC
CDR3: CASSLERQGNYEQYF

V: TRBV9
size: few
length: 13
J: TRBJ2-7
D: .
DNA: TGTGCCAGCAGCGTTAGGGACCCCGGAGAGCAGTACTTC
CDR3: CASSVRDPGEQYF

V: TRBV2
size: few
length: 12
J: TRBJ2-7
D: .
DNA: TGTGCCAGCAGCACCTACGGTAACGAGCAGTACTTC
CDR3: CASSTYGNEQYF

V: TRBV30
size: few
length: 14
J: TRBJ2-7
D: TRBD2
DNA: TGTGCCTGGGACGCTGGACTAGAGGTATACGAGCAGTACTTC
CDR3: CAWDAGLEVYEQYF

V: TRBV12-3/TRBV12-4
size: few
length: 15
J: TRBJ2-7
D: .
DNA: TGTGCCAGCAGTTTTACGGCGGGCCCCTCCTACGAGCAGTACTTC
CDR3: CASSFTAGPSYEQYF

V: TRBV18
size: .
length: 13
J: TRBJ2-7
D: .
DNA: TGTGCCAGCTCACCACTCGCGGCGGGCGAGCAGTACTTC
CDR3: CASSPLAAGEQYF

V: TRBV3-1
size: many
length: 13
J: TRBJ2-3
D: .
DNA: TGTGCCAGCAGCCCCCCGACTACAGATACGCAGTATTTT
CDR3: CASSPPTTDTQYF

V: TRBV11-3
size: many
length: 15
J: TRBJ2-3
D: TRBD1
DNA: TGTGCCAGCAGCTTCGGACAGGGAGGCACAGATACGCAGTATTTT
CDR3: CASSFGQGGTDTQYF

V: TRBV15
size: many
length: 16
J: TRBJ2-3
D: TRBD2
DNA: TGTGCCACCAGCAGAGATAAGCGGGAGGGCACAGATACGCAGTATTTT
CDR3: CATSRDKREGTDTQYF

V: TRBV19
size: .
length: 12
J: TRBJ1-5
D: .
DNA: TGTGCCAGTAGTATGGCCCTTCAGCCCCAGCATTTT
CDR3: CASSMALQPQHF

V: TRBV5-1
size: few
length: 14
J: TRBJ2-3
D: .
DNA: TGCGCCAGCAGCCCGATTGCCGGCACAGATACGCAGTATTTT
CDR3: CASSPIAGTDTQYF

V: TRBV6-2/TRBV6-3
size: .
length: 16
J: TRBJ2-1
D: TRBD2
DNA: TGTGCCAGCAGTTACTCGACTAGCGGGAGTGGGAATGAGCAGTTCTTC
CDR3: CASSYSTSGSGNEQFF

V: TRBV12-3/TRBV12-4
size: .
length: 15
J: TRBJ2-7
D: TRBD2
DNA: TGTGCCAGCAGTTTTTTAGCGGGAGTGATCTACGAGCAGTACTTC
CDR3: CASSFLAGVIYEQYF